This T cell receptor (beta chain) appears in the sequencing data of a study of OX40 agonist ivuxolimab in advanced cancers. Looking at the study overall: Ivuxolimab was a fully human IgG2 agonistic monoclonal antibody targeting the costimulatory receptor OX40 (CD134). Peripheral TCRbeta sequencing aimed to test whether ivuxolimab altered TCR sequence diversity and caused clonal T-cell expansion. The paper covers the monotherapy dose-escalation part of the phase I ivuxolimab trial, which included N ≈ 50 patients. Of the roughly 51 patients in dose escalation, about 20 had hepatocellular carcinoma, some 15 had melanoma, 9 had renal cell carcinoma and 9 had head and neck cancer. A male proportion of around 83% and a mean age of around 60 years, ranging from roughly 23 to 85, were recorded for the dose-escalation cohort. Three dose-escalation patients achieved partial responses, one with hepatocellular carcinoma and two with cutaneous melanoma. Prior anti-PD-1, anti-PD-L1 or anti-CTLA-4 therapy was permitted, and checkpoint inhibitors had been received by about 44% of dose-escalation patients. Intravenous ivuxolimab was administered to patients every 2 weeks at six dose levels: 0.01, 0.1, 0.3, 1.5, 3 and 10 mg/kg.

Results the study describes overall, beyond this receptor: Antigen specificity was not determined for the clonally expanded peripheral T cells. After ivuxolimab, expanded clones were on average more numerous among CD8+ T cells than among CD4+ T cells. At doses of 0.1 to 3.0 mg/kg, clonal expansion of both CD4+ and CD8+ blood T cells was observed from baseline to week 6. In the 0.1-3.0 mg/kg groups, partial responders had among the lowest normalized peripheral clonal expansion, particularly in CD8+ T cells. Low levels of normalized T-cell clonal expansion were also shown by some nonresponding patients.

The trial excluded patients who had a history of autoimmune disease or who were on systemic immunosuppression. Peripheral blood for TCR sequencing was drawn from every dose cohort at baseline, at cycle 4 day 1 and at cycle 7 day 1. Samples came from an open-label, multicenter, first-in-human phase I dose-escalation trial of ivuxolimab. The trial enrolled adults with locally advanced or metastatic head and neck squamous cell, hepatocellular, melanoma or renal cell carcinoma. CD4+ and CD8+ T cells were sorted separately from peripheral blood before TCR sequencing. The sample holds a few counts of this clone. Its cognate antigen has yet to be identified. Base qualities are missing; no much larger clone stands one base away. Genomic DNA was extracted from sorted cells for sequencing of the TCRbeta CDR3 region. The immunoSEQ Assay was used for sequencing of TCRbeta CDR3 regions. TCRdb took over this immuneACCESS table, retaining in-frame rearrangements with V and J assigned. Such tables are incomplete; in checked studies, under half of the missing clones stem from an unresolved V gene, and the remainder is unexplained. This sample has tens of thousands of clones in its table, and roughly 90% of those were observed once. 1% of the sample belongs to the ten largest clones.

This clonotype was sampled from an adult with an advanced solid tumor such as melanoma, head and neck, liver or kidney cancer. Sequenced material: CD4+ or CD8+ T cells sorted from blood, taken in a trial of the OX40 agonist ivuxolimab.

The CDR3 amino acid sequence is: CSLRTGHSTDTQYF. The bases are TGCAGCCTTCGGACTGGTCATAGCACAGATACGCAGTATTTT. The chain links TRBV29-1 with TRBJ2-3, with a tentative D gene TRBD2 over 5 matching bases. V is clipped by 8 bases and J by 0 bases, and the sequence between their germline boundaries is 15 bases long. The CDR3, from cysteine to phenylalanine, totals 14 residues. Only CDR3 DNA remains: 42 bases, in frame from the first base. The germline V gene specifies SQVTM as CDR1 and ANQGSEA as CDR2.